The present entry profiles one T cell receptor beta chain with its context. The same CDR3 arises from other DNA sequences in this sample as well. This entry is derived from a study of blood T cell repertoires in COVID-19. Overall study context: Whether acute or convalescent, the COVID-19 samples came from the United States, Italy and Spain.

Some clones are missing from TCRdb's copy, which holds only in-frame ones; the method was immunoSEQ multiplex PCR. The sample gives 540,000 or so clones, roughly 91% of which show up once; less than 9% is in the top ten. In Seattle, patients joined the study during active infection and were tracked longitudinally. This clonotype originated in a woman in her 50s with COVID-19, enrolled during active disease. Material for sequencing was peripheral blood.

In DNA form, the CDR3 reads TGTGCCAGTAGTCTACTCAATCAGCCCCAGCATTTT. It codes for CASSLLNQPQHF. This rearrangement joins TRBV19 to TRBJ1-5; D unclear. Trimming shortened V by 5 bases and J by 3 bases, and 5 bases separated the two germline ends. Germline V CDR1 and CDR2: LNHDA, SQIVND (reference sequence). This CDR3 comprises 12 residues.